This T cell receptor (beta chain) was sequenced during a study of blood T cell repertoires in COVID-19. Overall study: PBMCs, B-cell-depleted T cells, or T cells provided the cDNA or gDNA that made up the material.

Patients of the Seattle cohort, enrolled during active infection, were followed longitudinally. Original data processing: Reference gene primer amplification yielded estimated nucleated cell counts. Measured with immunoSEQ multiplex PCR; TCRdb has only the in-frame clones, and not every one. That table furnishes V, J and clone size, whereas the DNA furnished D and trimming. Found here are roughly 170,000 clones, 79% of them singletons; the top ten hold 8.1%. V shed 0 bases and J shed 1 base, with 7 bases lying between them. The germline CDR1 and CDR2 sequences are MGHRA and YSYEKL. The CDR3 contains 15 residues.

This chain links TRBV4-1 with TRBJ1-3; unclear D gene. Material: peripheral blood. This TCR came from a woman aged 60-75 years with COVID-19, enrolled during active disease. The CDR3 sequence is CASSQEAGSGNTIYF. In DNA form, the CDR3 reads TGCGCCAGCAGCCAAGAGGCAGGATCTGGAAACACCATATATTTT.